The source of this T cell receptor (beta chain) is a study of shared clonotypes between healthy human individuals. This CDR3 is built from 15 residues. V lost 2 bases and J lost 5; bases outside the gene matches: 5. Germline CDR1 reads LNHNV; CDR2 reads YYDKDF (reference sequence). Sequenced by immunoSEQ multiplex PCR; TCRdb stores in-frame clones only, minus some. The sample contains some 1,100,000 clones, around 78% of which appear only once. The receptor's source is a man aged 18 to 30 in good health. Some clones in this sample may be carry-over from other donors' samples. The genes are TRBV15 and TRBJ2-4; TRBD2 matches 8 bases. Sequencing was done on a sample of memory CD4+ T cells from PBMCs. Specified subset: CD45RA-negative fraction. CDR3 region: CATSRSLGLENIQYF. In nucleotides, the CDR3 is TGTGCCACCAGCAGATCCTTGGGACTAGAAAACATTCAGTACTTC.